This T cell receptor (beta chain) originates from a study of memory CD4+ T cells and cytomegalovirus serostatus. Overall study: Donors were healthy Belgian adults, 9 CMV seropositive and about two dozen seronegative.

Per the original methods: Out-of-frame sequences were removed, leaving a few million distinct TCRbeta sequences. Repertoires were generated with immunoSEQ multiplex PCR, while TCRdb's copy carries only in-frame clones and drops some. V, J and clone size are those of that table, while D and trimming were read from the DNA. The sample has 61,000 or so clones, around three quarters seen once. The germline gives CDR1 MDHEN, CDR2 SYDVKM. The CDR3 runs 15 residues. Turning to this clone: Its specificity is unknown.

The sort gate was single viable CD3+CD4+CD8-CD45RO+ cells for memory CD4+ T cells. The study, taken as a whole, reports: The CMV-associated TCR signature appears largely within the CD4+ memory repertoire. About two fifths of the roughly 150 known CMV-associated TCRbeta sequences appeared in CD4+ memory.

Sequences were obtained from memory CD4+ T cells from blood. The source is an adult in good health and CMV-seronegative. Some clones in this sample may be carry-over from other donors' samples. The chain employs TRBV28 and TRBJ2-5; maybe TRBD1 (8 bases). TRBJ2-7 matches the DNA end more closely, so the J call is doubtful. As DNA, the CDR3 is TGTGCCAGCAGTTCCCTCACAGGGGGGAGGGACGAGCAGTACTTC. The encoded protein is CASSSLTGGRDEQYF.